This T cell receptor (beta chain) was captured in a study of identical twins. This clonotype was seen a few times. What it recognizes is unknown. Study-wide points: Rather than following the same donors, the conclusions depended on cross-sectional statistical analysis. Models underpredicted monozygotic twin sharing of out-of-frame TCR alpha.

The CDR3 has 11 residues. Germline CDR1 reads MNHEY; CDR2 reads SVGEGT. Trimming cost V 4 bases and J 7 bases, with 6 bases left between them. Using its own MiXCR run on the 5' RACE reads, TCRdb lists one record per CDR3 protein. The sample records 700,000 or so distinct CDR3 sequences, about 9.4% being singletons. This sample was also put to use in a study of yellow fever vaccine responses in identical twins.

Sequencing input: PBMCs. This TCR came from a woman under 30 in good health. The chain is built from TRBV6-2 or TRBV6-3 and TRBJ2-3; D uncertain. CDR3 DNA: TGTGCCAGCAGTTTACGTAATACGCAGTATTTT. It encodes CASSLRNTQYF.